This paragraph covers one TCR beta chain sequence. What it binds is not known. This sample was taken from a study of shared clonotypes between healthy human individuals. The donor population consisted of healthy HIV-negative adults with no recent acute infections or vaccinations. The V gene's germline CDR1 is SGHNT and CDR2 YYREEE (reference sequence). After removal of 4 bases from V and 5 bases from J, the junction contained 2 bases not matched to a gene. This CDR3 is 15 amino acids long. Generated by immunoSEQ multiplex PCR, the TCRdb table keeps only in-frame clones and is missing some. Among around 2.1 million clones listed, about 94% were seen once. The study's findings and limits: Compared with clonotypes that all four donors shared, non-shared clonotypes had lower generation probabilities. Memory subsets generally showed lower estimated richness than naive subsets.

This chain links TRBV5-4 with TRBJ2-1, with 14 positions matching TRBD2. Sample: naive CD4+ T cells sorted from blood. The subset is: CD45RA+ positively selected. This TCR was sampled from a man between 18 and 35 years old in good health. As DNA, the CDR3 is TGTGCCAGCAGCCAGACTAGCGGGGGGGACAATGAGCAGTTCTTC. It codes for CASSQTSGGDNEQFF.